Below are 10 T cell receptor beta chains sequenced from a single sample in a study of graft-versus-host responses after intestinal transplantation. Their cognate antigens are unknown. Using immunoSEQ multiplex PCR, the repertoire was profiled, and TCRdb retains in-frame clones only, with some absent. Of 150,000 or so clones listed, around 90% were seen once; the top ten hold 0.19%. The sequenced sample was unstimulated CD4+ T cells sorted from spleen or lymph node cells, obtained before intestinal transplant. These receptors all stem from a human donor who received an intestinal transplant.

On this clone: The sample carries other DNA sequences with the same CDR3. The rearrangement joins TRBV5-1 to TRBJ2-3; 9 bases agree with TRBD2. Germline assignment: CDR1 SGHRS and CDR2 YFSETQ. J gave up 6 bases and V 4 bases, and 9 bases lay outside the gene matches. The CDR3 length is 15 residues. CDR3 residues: CASSLGLAGTDTQYF. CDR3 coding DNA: TGCGCCAGCAGCCTGGGACTAGCCGGTACGGATACGCAGTATTTT.

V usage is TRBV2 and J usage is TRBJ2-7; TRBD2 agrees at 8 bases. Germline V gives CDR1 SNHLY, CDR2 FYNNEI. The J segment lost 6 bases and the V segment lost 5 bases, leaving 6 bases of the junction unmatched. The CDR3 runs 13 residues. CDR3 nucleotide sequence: TGTGCCAGCAGTTGGCTAGCGGGCGTCGAGCAGTACTTC. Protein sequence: CASSWLAGVEQYF.

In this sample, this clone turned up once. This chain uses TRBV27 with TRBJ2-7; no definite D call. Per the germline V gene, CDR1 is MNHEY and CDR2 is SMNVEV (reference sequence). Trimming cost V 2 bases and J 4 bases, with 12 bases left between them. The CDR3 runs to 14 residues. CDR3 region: CASSLQPELYEQYF. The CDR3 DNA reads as TGTGCCAGCAGTTTACAGCCCGAATTATACGAGCAGTACTTC.

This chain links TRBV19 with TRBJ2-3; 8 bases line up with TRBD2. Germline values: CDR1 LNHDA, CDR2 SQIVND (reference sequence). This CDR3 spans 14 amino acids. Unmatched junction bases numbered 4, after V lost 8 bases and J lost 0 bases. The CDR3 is CASSTSASTDTQYF. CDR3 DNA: TGTGCCAGTTCGACTAGCGCAAGCACAGATACGCAGTATTTT.

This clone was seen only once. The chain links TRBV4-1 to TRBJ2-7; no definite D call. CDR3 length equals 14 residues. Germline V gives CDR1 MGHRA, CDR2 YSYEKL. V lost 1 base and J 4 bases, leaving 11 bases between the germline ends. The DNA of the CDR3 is TGCGCCAGCAGCCAAGTTGCCGTTGGGTACGAGCAGTACTTC. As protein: CASSQVAVGYEQYF.

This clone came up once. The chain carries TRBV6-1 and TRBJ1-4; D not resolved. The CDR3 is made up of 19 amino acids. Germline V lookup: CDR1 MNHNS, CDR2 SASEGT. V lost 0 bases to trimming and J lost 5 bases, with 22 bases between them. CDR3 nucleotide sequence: TGTGCCAGCAGTGAAGCGCTTCTGGAAAACTCTCTGAAGAATGAAAAACTGTTTTTT. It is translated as CASSEALLENSLKNEKLFF.

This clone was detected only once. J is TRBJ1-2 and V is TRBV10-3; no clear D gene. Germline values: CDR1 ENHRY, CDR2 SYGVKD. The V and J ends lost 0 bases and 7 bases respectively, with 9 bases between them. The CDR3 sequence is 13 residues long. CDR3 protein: CAISESAPLGYTF. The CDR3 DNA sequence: TGTGCCATCAGTGAGTCTGCACCCCTTGGCTACACCTTC.

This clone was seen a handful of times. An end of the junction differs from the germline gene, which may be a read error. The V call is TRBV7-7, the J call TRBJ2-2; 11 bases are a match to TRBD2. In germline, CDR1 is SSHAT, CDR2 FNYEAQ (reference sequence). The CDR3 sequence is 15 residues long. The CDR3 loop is CASSETSGMSGELFF. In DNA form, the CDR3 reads TGTGCTAGCAGCGAGACTAGCGGGATGTCCGGGGAGCTGTTTTTT.

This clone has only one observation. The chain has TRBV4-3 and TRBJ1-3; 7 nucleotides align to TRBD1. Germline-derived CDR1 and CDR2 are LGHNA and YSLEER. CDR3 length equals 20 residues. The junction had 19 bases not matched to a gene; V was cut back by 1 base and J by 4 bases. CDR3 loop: CASSQVPRGQRAAGGNTIYF. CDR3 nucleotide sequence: TGCGCCAGCAGCCAAGTTCCGAGGGGACAGAGGGCCGCCGGGGGAAACACCATATATTTT.

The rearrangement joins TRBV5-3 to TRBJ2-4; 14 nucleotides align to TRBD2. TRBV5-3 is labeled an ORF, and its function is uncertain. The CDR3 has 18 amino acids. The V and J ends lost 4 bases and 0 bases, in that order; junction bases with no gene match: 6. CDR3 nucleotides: TGTGCCAGAAGCGCACGACTAGCGGGAGGGCTAGCCAAAAACATTCAGTACTTC. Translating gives CARSARLAGGLAKNIQYF.